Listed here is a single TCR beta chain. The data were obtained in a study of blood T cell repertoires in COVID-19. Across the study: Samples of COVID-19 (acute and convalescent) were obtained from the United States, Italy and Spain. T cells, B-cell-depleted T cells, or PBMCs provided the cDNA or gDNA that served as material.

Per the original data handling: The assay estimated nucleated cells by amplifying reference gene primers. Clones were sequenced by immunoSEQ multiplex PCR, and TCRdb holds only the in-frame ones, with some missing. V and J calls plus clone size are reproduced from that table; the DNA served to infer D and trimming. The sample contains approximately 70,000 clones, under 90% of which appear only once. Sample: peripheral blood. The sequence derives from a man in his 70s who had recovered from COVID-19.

CDR3 residues: CASSLAREVGELFF. The CDR3 region has the DNA TGCGCCAGCAGCTTGGCCAGGGAGGTCGGGGAGCTGTTTTTT. The chain has TRBV5-1 and TRBJ2-2; the D gene is possibly TRBD2 (6 bases). CDR3 size: 14 residues. Trimming pared 0 bases from V and 7 bases from J, leaving 10 bases between. CDR1 and CDR2 from the germline V gene are SGHRS and YFSETQ.